Included here is one T cell receptor beta chain sequence, with context. TCRdb's copy holds only in-frame clones and misses some; the assay was immunoSEQ multiplex PCR. The table has over 100,000 clones, 80% to 90% seen once. The source of the sample is a study of blood T cell repertoires in COVID-19. On the study more broadly: Samples came from the United States, Italy and Spain, spanning acute and convalescent COVID-19. T cells, B-cell-depleted T cells, or PBMCs supplied cDNA or gDNA.

The germline V gene encodes CDR1 MNHEY and CDR2 SVGEGT. The CDR3 has 15 amino acids. V was clipped by 2 bases and J by 0 bases, with 7 bases between them. The rearrangement joins TRBV6-2 or TRBV6-3 to TRBJ1-4; D gene uncertain. Sample: peripheral blood. This clonotype was sampled from a human donor in a cohort sampled during active COVID-19. CDR3 protein: CASSYGGATNEKLFF. The CDR3 DNA is TGTGCCAGCAGTTACGGAGGAGCAACTAATGAAAAACTGTTTTTT.